This TCR beta chain was sequenced in a study of blood T cell repertoires in COVID-19. Study as a whole: PBMCs, B-cell-depleted T cells, or T cells provided the cDNA or gDNA that made up the material.

Repertoires were generated with immunoSEQ multiplex PCR, while TCRdb's copy carries only in-frame clones and drops some. The sample lists 290,000 or so clones; around 87% were seen once. The CDR3 length is 13 residues. V was pared by 5 bases and J by 3 bases, with 10 bases between. The TCR sequence derives from a man between 65 and 79 years old with acute or convalescent COVID-19. The specimen sequenced was peripheral blood. The J gene is TRBJ1-1, the V gene TRBV12-3 or TRBV12-4; D uncertain. CDR3 DNA sequence: TGTGCCAGCAGTCTCACGGGGTACACTGAAGCTTTCTTT. Translating it yields CASSLTGYTEAFF.